This is a list of T cell receptor beta chains from one sample in a study of blood T cell repertoires in COVID-19. Using immunoSEQ multiplex PCR, the repertoire was profiled, and TCRdb retains in-frame clones only, with some absent. The table lists under 300,000 clones, approximately 91% of them singletons, with 0.8% to 1% in the top ten. The sample was PBMCs or T cells enriched from blood (not recorded which). The receptors shown here come from a woman aged 25 to 39 who had recovered from COVID-19. Both conserved end residues are part of each CDR3. D genes are given only for firm matches. Where a row states a size, it is once, few, many or the class of an expanded clone; other rows omit it.

v_call	d_call	j_call	clone_size	cdr3_nt	cdr3_aa
TRBV24-1	NA	TRBJ2-3	NA	TGTGCCACCAGTGATCGAAAGACAGGTCGGATCATCACAGATACGCAGTATTTT	CATSDRKTGRIITDTQYF
TRBV6-5	NA	TRBJ2-7	NA	TGTGCCAGCGGGTTCTCCCCGGGAGACAGGGACGAGCAGTACTTC	CASGFSPGDRDEQYF
TRBV6-5	TRBD1	TRBJ1-2	NA	TGTGCCAGCAGTTACCTTGCCGGGACAGCTGGCTACACCTTC	CASSYLAGTAGYTF
TRBV7-3	NA	TRBJ1-1	NA	TGTGCCAGCAGCTCCGGTGACAGGAGAGCAGCTTTCTTT	CASSSGDRRAAFF
TRBV20-1	NA	TRBJ2-1	NA	TGCAGTGCTAGTAACGGGGTTTTCAATGAGCAGTTCTTC	CSASNGVFNEQFF
TRBV10-3	NA	TRBJ1-6	NA	TGTGCCATCAGTGAAGAAGTCAGCGGATCACCCCTCCACTTT	CAISEEVSGSPLHF
TRBV27	TRBD2	TRBJ2-5	NA	TGTGCCAGCATAACTAGCGGGGGGCGGAAGACCCAGTACTTC	CASITSGGRKTQYF
TRBV5-1	NA	TRBJ1-1	NA	TGCGCCAGCACAGTCGGACTTGCGGACACTGAAGCTTTCTTT	CASTVGLADTEAFF
TRBV9	TRBD1	TRBJ2-5	NA	TGTGCCAGCAGCCGCGGACAGGGACAAGAGACCCAGTACTTC	CASSRGQGQETQYF
TRBV27	NA	TRBJ2-7	NA	TGTGCCAGCAGTTTAGGGGGGGCAGGGTACGAGCAGTACTTC	CASSLGGAGYEQYF
TRBV29-1	NA	TRBJ1-1	NA	TGCAGCGTTGAACGTTCTGGCAGGCTGCGGGTAGAAGCTTTCTTT	CSVERSGRLRVEAFF
TRBV5-1	NA	TRBJ2-1	NA	TGCACCAGCAGCTTTTGGATAGGCACTGGGCAGTATGAGCAGTTCTTC	CTSSFWIGTGQYEQFF
TRBV11-2	NA	TRBJ2-1	NA	TGTGCCAGCAGCTTATACAGCCAGTCTGGGAATGAGCAGTTCTTC	CASSLYSQSGNEQFF
TRBV27	NA	TRBJ2-3	NA	TGTGCCAGCAGCCCAACGGACGATGACTGGGACATCACAGATACGCAGTATTTT	CASSPTDDDWDITDTQYF
TRBV18	NA	TRBJ1-5	NA	TGTGCCAGCTCACCACCGCAGGGGTCGGGCCAGCCCCAGCATTTT	CASSPPQGSGQPQHF
TRBV30	NA	TRBJ1-2	NA	TGTGCCTGGAGTGTACTGGCTAGGAGCTATGGCTACACCTTC	CAWSVLARSYGYTF
TRBV14	TRBD2	TRBJ2-1	NA	TGTGCCACCGCCGGACTAGCGGGGGGTTCCTACAATGAGCAGTTCTTC	CATAGLAGGSYNEQFF
TRBV4-3	TRBD1	TRBJ2-6	NA	TGCGCCAGCAGCCAATCGTGGGTTAAGGGCAGGGGGCGGATGTCTGGGGCCAACGTCCTGACTTTC	CASSQSWVKGRGRMSGANVLTF
TRBV6-5	NA	TRBJ1-1	NA	TGTGCCAGCAGTTACTCGAGAGGGCGTAGGGCTTCTTTCTTT	CASSYSRGRRASFF
TRBV4-1	NA	TRBJ1-6	NA	TGCGCCAGCAGCCATTCGACAGCCTCCTATAATTCACCCCTCCACTTT	CASSHSTASYNSPLHF
TRBV5-6	NA	TRBJ1-2	NA	TGTGCCAGCAGCTTTCAGGGCGTCTTCTATGGCTACACCTTC	CASSFQGVFYGYTF
TRBV2	TRBD1	TRBJ1-5	NA	TGTGCCAGCAGCCCGGACAGGTCGTTCAATCAGCCCCAGCATTTT	CASSPDRSFNQPQHF
TRBV6-6	TRBD1	TRBJ2-7	NA	TGTGCCAGCAGTAAGGGACAGGGGGACACCTACGAGCAGTACTTC	CASSKGQGDTYEQYF
TRBV30	NA	TRBJ1-5	once	TGTGCCTGGAGTTACACCGCTAGACAGTGGGAGCGGGGTCAGCCCCAGCATTTT	CAWSYTARQWERGQPQHF
TRBV6-1	NA	TRBJ1-5	NA	TGTGCCAGCAGTGAAGCTCGTCTCGGGGGTCTCAGCTCCCAGCCCCAGCATTTT	CASSEARLGGLSSQPQHF
TRBV7-9	NA	TRBJ1-4	NA	TGTGCCAGCAGCCACAGGGTCACTAATGAAAAACTGTTTTTT	CASSHRVTNEKLFF